This TCR beta chain was observed in a study of cytomegalovirus exposure and HLA in healthy donors. General study results and limits: More clonal expansion characterized HLA-associated TCR beta chains than equally common others in a later analysis.

Primers for the PCR totalled 60 Vbeta and 13 Jbeta. Clones were read by immunoSEQ multiplex PCR, and TCRdb kept only the in-frame ones, dropping some. The sample holds just over 200,000 clones, more than 65% seen once. As regards this clone: The antigen remains unidentified.

This sequence was found in a man aged 45-65 years in good health and CMV-seronegative. The sequenced sample was PBMCs.

The CDR3 sequence: CASSPDRGNEQFF. The CDR3 DNA reads TGCGCCAGCAGCCCGGACAGGGGGAATGAGCAGTTCTTC. The V call is TRBV5-1, the J call TRBJ2-1; TRBD1 aligns across 10 bases. Germline trimming cut 4 bases from V and 7 bases from J; bases unmatched to any gene: 2. This CDR3 has 13 residues. The germline V gene has CDR1 SGHRS and CDR2 YFSETQ.